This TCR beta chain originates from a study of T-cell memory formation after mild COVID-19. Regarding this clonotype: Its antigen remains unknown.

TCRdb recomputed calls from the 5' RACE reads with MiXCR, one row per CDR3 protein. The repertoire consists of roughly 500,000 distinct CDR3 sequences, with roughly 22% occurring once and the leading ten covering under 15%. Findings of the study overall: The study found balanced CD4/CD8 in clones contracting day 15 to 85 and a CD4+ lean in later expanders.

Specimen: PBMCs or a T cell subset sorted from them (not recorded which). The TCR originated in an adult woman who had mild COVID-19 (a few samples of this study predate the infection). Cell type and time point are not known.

The CDR3 region has the DNA TGCAGTGCTAGGTCGACTAGCGGGGGGTACGGTTTGTCAGATACGCAGTATTTT. Its protein product is CSARSTSGGYGLSDTQYF. This chain links TRBV20-1 with TRBJ2-3; 13 nucleotides agree with TRBD2. Trimming at V came to 3 bases and at J to 4 bases, leaving 13 bases not matched to a gene. Looked up from germline, CDR1 is DFQATT and CDR2 is SNEGSKA (reference sequence). This CDR3 has 18 amino acids.